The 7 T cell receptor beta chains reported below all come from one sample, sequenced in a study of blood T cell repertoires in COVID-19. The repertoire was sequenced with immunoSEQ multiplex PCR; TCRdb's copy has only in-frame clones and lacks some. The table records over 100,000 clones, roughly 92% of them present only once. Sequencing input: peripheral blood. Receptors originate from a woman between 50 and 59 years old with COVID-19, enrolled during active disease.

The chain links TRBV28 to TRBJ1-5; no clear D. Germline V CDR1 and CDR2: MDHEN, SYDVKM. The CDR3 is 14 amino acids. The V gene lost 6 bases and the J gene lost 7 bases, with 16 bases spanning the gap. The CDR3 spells CASSEGGAGQPQHF. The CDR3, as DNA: TGTGCCAGCAGCGAGGGCGGAGCGGGGCAGCCCCAGCATTTT.

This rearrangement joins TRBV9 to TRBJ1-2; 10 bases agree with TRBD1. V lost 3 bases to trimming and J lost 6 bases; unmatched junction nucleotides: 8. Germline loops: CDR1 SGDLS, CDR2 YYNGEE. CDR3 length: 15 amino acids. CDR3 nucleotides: TGTGCCAGCAGCGGGGCCGGGACAGGGGTTGATGGCTACACCTTC. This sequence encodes CASSGAGTGVDGYTF. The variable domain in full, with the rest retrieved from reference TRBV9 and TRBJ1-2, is DSGVTQTPKHLITATGQRVTLRCSPRSGDLSVYWYQQSLDQGLQFLIQYYNGEERAKGNILERFSAQQFPDLHSELNLSSLELGDSALYFCASSGAGTGVDGYTFGSGTRLTVV.

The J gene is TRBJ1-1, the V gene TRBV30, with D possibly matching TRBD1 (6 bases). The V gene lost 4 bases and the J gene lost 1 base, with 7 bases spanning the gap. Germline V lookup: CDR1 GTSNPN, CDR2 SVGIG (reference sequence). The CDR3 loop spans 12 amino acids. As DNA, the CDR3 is TGTGCCTGGAAAGGGGGGAACACTGAAGCTTTCTTT. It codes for CAWKGGNTEAFF.

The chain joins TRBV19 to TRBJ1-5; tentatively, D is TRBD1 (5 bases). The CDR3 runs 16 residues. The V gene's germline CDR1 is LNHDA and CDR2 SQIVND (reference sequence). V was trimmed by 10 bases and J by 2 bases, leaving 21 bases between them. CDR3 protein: CATQGYMFDGNQPQHF. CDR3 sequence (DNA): TGTGCCACCCAGGGCTATATGTTTGACGGCAATCAGCCCCAGCATTTT.

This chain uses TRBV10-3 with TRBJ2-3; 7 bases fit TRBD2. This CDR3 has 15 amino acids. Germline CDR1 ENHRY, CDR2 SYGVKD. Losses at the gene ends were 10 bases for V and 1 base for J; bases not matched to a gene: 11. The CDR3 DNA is TGTGCCACCGTCAGGGAGGGGATTGGCACAGATACGCAGTATTTT. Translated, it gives CATVREGIGTDTQYF.

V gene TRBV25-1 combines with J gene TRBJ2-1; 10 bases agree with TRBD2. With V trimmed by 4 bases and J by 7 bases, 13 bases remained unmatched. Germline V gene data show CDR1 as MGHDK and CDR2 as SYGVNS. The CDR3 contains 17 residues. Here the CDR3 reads CASSASTGLARGNEQFF. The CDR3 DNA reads TGTGCCAGCAGTGCCTCGACGGGACTAGCGAGAGGAAATGAGCAGTTCTTC. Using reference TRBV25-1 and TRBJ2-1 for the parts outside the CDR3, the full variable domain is EADIYQTPRYLVIGTGKKITLECSQTMGHDKMYWYQQDPGMELHLIHYSYGVNSTEKGDLSSESTVSRIRTEHFPLTLESARPSHTSQYLCASSASTGLARGNEQFFGPGTRLTVL.

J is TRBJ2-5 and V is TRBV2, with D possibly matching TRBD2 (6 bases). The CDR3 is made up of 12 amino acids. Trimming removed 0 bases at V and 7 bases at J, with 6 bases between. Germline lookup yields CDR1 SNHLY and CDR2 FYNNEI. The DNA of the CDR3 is TGTGCCAGCAGTGAAGCGCGGGGGACCCAGTACTTC. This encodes CASSEARGTQYF. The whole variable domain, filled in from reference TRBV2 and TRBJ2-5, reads EPEVTQTPSHQVTQMGQEVILRCVPISNHLYFYWYRQILGQKVEFLVSFYNNEISEKSEIFDDQFSVERPDGSNFTLKIRSTKLEDSAMYFCASSEARGTQYFGPGTRLLVL.